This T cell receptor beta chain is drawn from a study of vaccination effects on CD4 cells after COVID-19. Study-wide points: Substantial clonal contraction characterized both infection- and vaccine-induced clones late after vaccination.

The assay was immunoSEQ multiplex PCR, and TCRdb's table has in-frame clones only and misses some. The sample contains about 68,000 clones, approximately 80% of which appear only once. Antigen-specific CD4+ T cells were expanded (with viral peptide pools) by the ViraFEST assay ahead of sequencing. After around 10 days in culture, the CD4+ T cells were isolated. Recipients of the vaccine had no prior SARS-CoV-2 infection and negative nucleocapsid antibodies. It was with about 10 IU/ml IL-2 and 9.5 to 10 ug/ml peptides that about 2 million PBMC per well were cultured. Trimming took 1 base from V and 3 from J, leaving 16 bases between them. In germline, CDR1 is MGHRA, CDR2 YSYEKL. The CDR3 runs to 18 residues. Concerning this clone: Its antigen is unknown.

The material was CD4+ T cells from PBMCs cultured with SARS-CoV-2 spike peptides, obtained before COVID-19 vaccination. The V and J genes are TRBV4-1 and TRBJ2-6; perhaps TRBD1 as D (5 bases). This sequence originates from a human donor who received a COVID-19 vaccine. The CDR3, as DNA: TGCGCCAGCAGCCAAGGGGTTTTTGGGGCTGGTGGGGCCAACGTCCTGACTTTC. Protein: CASSQGVFGAGGANVLTF.